Shown below are 2 T cell receptor beta chains from a single sample sequenced in a study of cytomegalovirus exposure and HLA in healthy donors. This PCR relied on a set of 60 Vbeta primers and 13 Jbeta primers. Some clones are missing from TCRdb's copy, which holds only in-frame ones; the method was immunoSEQ multiplex PCR. The table records 140,000 or so clones, 80% to 85% of them present only once. Sequencing input: PBMCs. The receptors shown here come from a woman between 25 and 40 years old in good health and CMV-seronegative.

This clone was found a few times. V gene TRBV4-1 combines with J gene TRBJ1-4; a possible D gene is TRBD1 (6 bases). The V gene lost 4 bases and the J gene lost 10 bases, with 16 bases spanning the gap. From germline, CDR1 is MGHRA and CDR2 YSYEKL. The CDR3 consists of 14 residues. CDR3 bases: TGCGCCAGCAGCCCGGACAGTTACCTTGGAAAACTGTTTTTT. Its protein product is CASSPDSYLGKLFF.

The chain's CDR3 is CASSTGTSGPTGELFF. CDR3 sequence (DNA): TGTGCCAGCAGCACCGGGACTAGCGGACCCACCGGGGAGCTGTTTTTT. The chain has TRBV11-2 and TRBJ2-2; the match to TRBD2 covers 11 bases. Germline V gene lookup returns CDR1 SGHAT and CDR2 FQNNGV. CDR3 length: 16 amino acids. Unmatched junction bases numbered 6, after V lost 5 bases and J lost 4 bases.